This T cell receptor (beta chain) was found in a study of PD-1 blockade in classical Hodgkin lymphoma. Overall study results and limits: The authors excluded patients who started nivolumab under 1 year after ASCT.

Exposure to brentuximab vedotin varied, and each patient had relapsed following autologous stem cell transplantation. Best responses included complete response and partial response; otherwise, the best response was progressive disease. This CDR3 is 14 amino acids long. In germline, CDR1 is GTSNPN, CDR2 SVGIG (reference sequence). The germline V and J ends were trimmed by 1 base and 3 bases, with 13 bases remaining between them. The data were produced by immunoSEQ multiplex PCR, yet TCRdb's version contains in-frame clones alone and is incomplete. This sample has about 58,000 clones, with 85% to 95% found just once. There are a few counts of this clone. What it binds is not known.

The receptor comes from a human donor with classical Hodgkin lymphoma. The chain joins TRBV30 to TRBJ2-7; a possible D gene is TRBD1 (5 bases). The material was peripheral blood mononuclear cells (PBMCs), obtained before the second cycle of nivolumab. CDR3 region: CAWSGQPADYEQYF. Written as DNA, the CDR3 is TGTGCCTGGAGTGGACAGCCGGCCGACTACGAGCAGTACTTC. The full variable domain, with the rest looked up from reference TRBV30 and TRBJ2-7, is SQTIHQWPATLVQPVGSPLSLECTVEGTSNPNLYWYRQAAGRGLQLLFYSVGIGQISSEVPQNLSASRPQDRQFILSSKKLLLSDSGFYLCAWSGQPADYEQYFGPGTRLTVT.